Presented here are 25 T cell receptor beta chains from one specimen sequenced in a study of T cell repertoires in cytomegalovirus infection. TCRdb re-called the reads through MiXCR, storing one row per CDR3 protein. This table holds about 530,000 distinct CDR3 sequences, around 27% found once. Sequencing was performed on PBMCs. The receptors were sampled from a human donor in good health (CMV status not recorded). Some clones in this sample may be carry-over from other donors' samples.

V and J are TRBV5-6 and TRBJ2-5; D unclear. Germline assignment: CDR1 SGHDT and CDR2 YYEEEE. V lost 0 bases and J lost 1, with 4 bases in between. The CDR3 extends over 13 amino acids. The CDR3 sequence: CASSLETQETQYF. The CDR3 DNA follows: TGTGCCAGCAGCTTGGAAACCCAAGAGACCCAGTACTTC.

This chain uses TRBV24-1 with TRBJ1-2; the D is unclear. Between the trimmed V and J ends, which lost 8 bases and 4 bases, there was a span of 13 bases. Looked up from germline, CDR1 is KGHDR and CDR2 is SFDVKD. This CDR3 is built from 13 residues. CDR3 sequence: CATKSDVLYGYTF. The CDR3 nucleotides are TGTGCCACCAAGAGCGATGTGCTCTATGGCTACACCTTC.

This clonotype was picked up a small number of times. This rearrangement joins TRBV6-1 to TRBJ2-7; 11 positions agree with TRBD2. Trimming took 8 bases from V and 7 from J; bases not matched to a gene: 7. CDR3 length equals 13 residues. Germline CDR1 reads MNHNS; CDR2 reads SASEGT. The CDR3 DNA is TGTGCCAGCTTCTCTAGCGGGAGGAGTGAGCAGTACGTC. This encodes CASFSSGRSEQYV.

This clonotype was seen repeatedly, ten times or more. The chain uses TRBV6-2 or TRBV6-3 and TRBJ1-2; unclear D gene. This CDR3 is 15 amino acids long. Germline assignment: CDR1 MNHEY and CDR2 SVGEGT. Trimming took 0 bases from V and 0 from J, leaving 8 bases between them. The CDR3 here is CASSYSTAANYGYTF. The CDR3 region has the DNA TGTGCCAGCAGTTACTCGACGGCAGCTAACTATGGCTACACCTTC.

The genes are TRBV6-5 and TRBJ2-6; perhaps TRBD2 as D (5 bases). Germline V gene sequence: CDR1 MNHEY, CDR2 SVGAGI. The length of the CDR3 is 19 residues. The germline V and J ends were trimmed by 2 bases and 0 bases, with 17 bases remaining between them. The CDR3 nucleotides read TGTGCCAGCAGTTACCCCATTCAATTAGGGAGCTCTGGGGCCAACGTCCTGACTTTC. Its translation: CASSYPIQLGSSGANVLTF.

This chain links TRBV30 with TRBJ2-5; D remains unclear. Trimming cost V 0 bases and J 9 bases, with 8 bases left between them. Germline CDR1 is GTSNPN and CDR2 is SVGIG (reference sequence). The CDR3 has 11 residues. The CDR3 nucleotides read TGTGCCTGGAGTGTCGGTGAGGCCCAGTACTTC. Protein sequence: CAWSVGEAQYF.

The chain couples TRBV19 to TRBJ1-2, with D tentatively TRBD1 (5 bases). The length of the CDR3 is 14 residues. Germline V gene sequence: CDR1 LNHDA, CDR2 SQIVND (reference sequence). V was shortened by 5 bases and J by 4 bases, with 14 bases between the two germline ends. Here the CDR3 reads CASSVPTDIYGYTF. Here the CDR3 DNA reads TGTGCCAGTAGTGTGCCGACAGACATCTATGGCTACACCTTC. Complete variable domain (other parts from reference TRBV19 and TRBJ1-2): DGGITQSPKYLFRKEGQNVTLSCEQNLNHDAMYWYRQDPGQGLRLIYYSQIVNDFQKGDIAEGYSVSREKKESFPLTVTSAQKNPTAFYLCASSVPTDIYGYTFGSGTRLTVV.

The CDR3 spells CAIRAYQGAVFDEQFF. The CDR3, as DNA: TGTGCCATCAGGGCATATCAGGGTGCTGTGTTCGATGAGCAGTTCTTC. The chain couples TRBV10-3 to TRBJ2-1; a possible D gene is TRBD1 (5 bases). Germline V CDR1 and CDR2: ENHRY, SYGVKD. This CDR3 has 16 residues. The V and J ends lost 6 bases and 8 bases respectively, with 23 bases between them.

The chain recombines TRBV29-1 with TRBJ1-4; D not certain. Between the trimmed V and J ends, which lost 5 bases and 8 bases, there was a span of 9 bases. Germline V lookup: CDR1 SQVTM, CDR2 ANQGSEA. This CDR3 has 11 residues. Here the CDR3 reads CSVPSREKLFF. In DNA form, the CDR3 reads TGCAGCGTTCCCTCGCGGGAAAAACTGTTTTTT.

The chain uses TRBV7-8 and TRBJ2-5; 9 bases fit TRBD2. The ends lost 8 bases at V and 0 bases at J; junction bases unmatched: 10. This CDR3 comprises 16 residues. Looked up from germline, CDR1 is SGHVS and CDR2 is FQNEAQ. For the CDR3, the DNA is TGTGCCAGCCTCAAAGGGGCTAGCGGGGACCAAGAGACCCAGTACTTC. Amino acids: CASLKGASGDQETQYF.

CDR3 bases: TGTGCCAGCAGTTACGCCTACGAGCAGTACGTC. It specifies CASSYAYEQYV. The rearrangement uses TRBV6-2 or TRBV6-3 and TRBJ2-7; D is unresolved. V gave up 2 bases and J gave up 2 bases, with 1 base separating them. The length of the CDR3 is 11 residues. Germline values: CDR1 MNHEY, CDR2 SVGEGT.

This chain links TRBV29-1 with TRBJ1-2; D may be TRBD1 (6 bases). Trimming removed 6 bases from V and 3 bases from J, with 11 bases in between. Germline assignment: CDR1 SQVTM and CDR2 ANQGSEA. The CDR3 spans 12 residues. The CDR3 region is CSVTEGDYGYTF. The CDR3 DNA is TGCAGCGTAACTGAGGGGGACTATGGCTACACCTTC. Based on the CDR3 plus reference TRBV29-1 and TRBJ1-2, the full variable domain is SAVISQKPSRDICQRGTSLTIQCQVDSQVTMMFWYRQQPGQSLTLIATANQGSEATYESGFVIDKFPISRPNLTFSTLTVSNMSPEDSSIYLCSVTEGDYGYTFGSGTRLTVV.

This clonotype was recorded at least ten times. This rearrangement joins TRBV7-2 to TRBJ1-2, with 8 bases fitting TRBD1. J gave up 8 bases and V 5 bases, and 7 bases lay outside the gene matches. CDR3 length equals 13 residues. CDR1 is SGHTA and CDR2 is FQGNSA in the germline V gene. CDR3 sequence reads: CASSSAGGGGYTF. In DNA, the CDR3 is TGTGCCAGCAGCAGTGCAGGGGGCGGGGGCTACACCTTC.

In its sample, this clonotype was seen a few times. J is TRBJ2-3 and V is TRBV7-3; TRBD2 is a possible D gene (5 bases). From germline, CDR1 is SGHTA and CDR2 FQGTGA. Trimming took off 5 bases at V and 10 bases at J, with 16 bases between the two ends. The CDR3 runs 13 residues. The CDR3 DNA follows: TGTGCCAGCAGCAAGATCGGAGCGGAAGCGCAGTATTTT. Amino acid sequence: CASSKIGAEAQYF.

This clonotype was counted only a few times. The chain employs TRBV20-1 and TRBJ1-2; D not certain. Looked up from germline, CDR1 is DFQATT and CDR2 is SNEGSKA (reference sequence). The V end was cut by 1 base, the J end by 2 bases, with 8 bases between. CDR3 length: 13 amino acids. CDR3 protein: CSARVVSNYGYTF. DNA of the CDR3: TGCAGTGCTAGAGTGGTGTCCAACTATGGCTACACCTTC.

The chain links TRBV20-1 to TRBJ2-1; D call uncertain. Germline V gene data show CDR1 as DFQATT and CDR2 as SNEGSKA (reference sequence). The CDR3 loop spans 12 amino acids. V shed 1 base and J shed 4 bases, with 5 bases lying between them. CDR3 loop: CSARVQYNEQFF. The CDR3 nucleotides are TGCAGTGCTAGAGTGCAGTACAATGAGCAGTTCTTC.

This clonotype was counted a few times. The chain recombines TRBV10-3 with TRBJ2-3, with D unresolved. CDR1 and CDR2 (germline): ENHRY, SYGVKD. This CDR3 comprises 13 residues. The V and J ends lost 7 bases and 1 base respectively, with 9 bases between them. The CDR3 bases are TGTGCCATCAACGTAGACCGCACAGATACGCAGTATTTT. This sequence encodes CAINVDRTDTQYF.

The rearrangement uses TRBV19 and TRBJ2-1; possibly TRBD2 for D (5 bases). Trimming took 3 bases from V and 7 from J, leaving 16 bases between them. The CDR3 spans 15 residues. The germline V gene encodes CDR1 LNHDA and CDR2 SQIVND (reference sequence). CDR3 bases: TGTGCCAGTAGTATTGAGAGGGCCGGGAATAATGAGCAGTTCTTC. This gives the protein CASSIERAGNNEQFF.

The chain carries TRBV6-5 and TRBJ1-4; 8 nucleotides align to TRBD1. V was pared by 0 bases and J by 8 bases, with 5 bases of the junction left unmatched. The CDR3 consists of 15 residues. In germline, CDR1 is MNHEY, CDR2 SVGAGI. The CDR3 DNA reads as TGTGCCAGCAGTTACTCCCAGGGGGCAACCGAAAAACTGTTTTTT. Protein product: CASSYSQGATEKLFF.

This clonotype appeared a few times. The rearrangement uses TRBV5-4 and TRBJ2-3; the D is unclear. This CDR3 has 15 residues. Looked up from germline, CDR1 is SGHNT and CDR2 is YYREEE (reference sequence). Trimming cost V 1 base and J 0 bases, with 9 bases left between them. This CDR3 is CASSLPGLSTDTQYF. The CDR3 coding sequence is TGTGCCAGCAGCTTGCCGGGCCTAAGCACAGATACGCAGTATTTT.

The chain uses TRBV29-1 and TRBJ2-3; D is unclear. The germline V gene encodes CDR1 SQVTM and CDR2 ANQGSEA. Trimming left V 3 bases short and J 3 bases short, with 10 bases between. The CDR3 is made up of 13 amino acids. This chain's CDR3 is CSVDMVTTDTQYF. CDR3 in DNA: TGCAGCGTTGATATGGTTACGACAGATACGCAGTATTTT.

The rearrangement uses TRBV9 and TRBJ2-1; D is possibly TRBD2 (6 bases). Looked up from germline, CDR1 is SGDLS and CDR2 is YYNGEE. Trimming cost V 0 bases and J 7 bases, with 23 bases left between them. The CDR3 is 18 amino acids. CDR3 sequence (DNA): TGTGCCAGCAGCGTAGCTTCATACGGGGGTTCGGGGTTGAATGAGCAGTTCTTC. Amino acids: CASSVASYGGSGLNEQFF.

The chain joins TRBV4-3 to TRBJ1-2; TRBD1 matches at 7 bases. After removal of 4 bases from V and 6 bases from J, the junction contained 8 bases not matched to a gene. The CDR3 is 14 residues long. CDR1 and CDR2 (germline): LGHNA, YSLEER. CDR3 sequence: CASSPNRQGHGYTF. The CDR3 DNA sequence: TGCGCCAGCAGCCCCAATAGACAGGGACATGGCTACACCTTC.

This clonotype was seen a few times. The chain links TRBV10-3 to TRBJ1-1; 7 bases are shared with TRBD1. The CDR3 runs 15 residues. The germline CDR1 and CDR2 sequences are ENHRY and SYGVKD. V lost 6 bases to trimming and J lost 0 bases; unmatched junction nucleotides: 7. The DNA of the CDR3 is TGTGCCATCAGAATGGAAGGGGGCGTGAACACTGAAGCTTTCTTT. It yields the protein CAIRMEGGVNTEAFF.

This clonotype showed up just a few times. The gene calls are TRBV7-6 and TRBJ2-3, with 9 bases identical to TRBD2. The CDR3 runs 16 residues. Germline V gives CDR1 SGHVS, CDR2 FNYEAQ. V gave up 2 bases and J gave up 1 base; unmatched junction bases: 4. The CDR3 here is CASSLKAGGRTDTQYF. The CDR3 region has the DNA TGTGCCAGCAGCTTAAAGGCGGGAGGGCGCACAGATACGCAGTATTTT.